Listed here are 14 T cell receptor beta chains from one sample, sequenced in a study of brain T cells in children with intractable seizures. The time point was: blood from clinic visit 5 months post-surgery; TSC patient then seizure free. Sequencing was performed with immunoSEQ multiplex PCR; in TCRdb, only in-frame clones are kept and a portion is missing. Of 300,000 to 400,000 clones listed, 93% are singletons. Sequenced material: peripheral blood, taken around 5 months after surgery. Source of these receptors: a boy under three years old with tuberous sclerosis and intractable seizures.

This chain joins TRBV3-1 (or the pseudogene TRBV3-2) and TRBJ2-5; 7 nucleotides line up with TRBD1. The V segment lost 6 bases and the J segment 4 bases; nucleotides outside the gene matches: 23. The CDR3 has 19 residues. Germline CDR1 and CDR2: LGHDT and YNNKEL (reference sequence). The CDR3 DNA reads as TGTGCCAGCAGGCCTTGGGGGTTTGGTTTAGAGGGGGCTGGAGAGACCCAGTACTTC. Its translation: CASRPWGFGLEGAGETQYF.

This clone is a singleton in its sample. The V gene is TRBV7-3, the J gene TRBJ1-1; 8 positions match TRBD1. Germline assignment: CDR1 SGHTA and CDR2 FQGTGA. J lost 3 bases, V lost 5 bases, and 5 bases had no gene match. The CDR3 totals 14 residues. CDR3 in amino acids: CASSPTGAHTEAFF. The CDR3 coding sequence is TGTGCCAGCAGCCCGACAGGGGCCCACACTGAAGCTTTCTTT. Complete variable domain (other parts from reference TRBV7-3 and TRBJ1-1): GAGVSQTPSNKVTEKGKYVELRCDPISGHTALYWYRQSLGQGPEFLIYFQGTGAADDSGLPNDRFFAVRPEGSVSTLKIQRTERGDSAVYLCASSPTGAHTEAFFGQGTRLTVV.

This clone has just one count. The CDR3 DNA sequence: TGTGCCAGCAGCCGAGACAGGGTCTTTGGTCAGCCCCAGCATTTT. Its translation is CASSRDRVFGQPQHF. V and J are TRBV6-5 and TRBJ1-5; the match to TRBD1 covers 7 bases. Germline V gene sequence: CDR1 MNHEY, CDR2 SVGAGI. The CDR3 has 15 amino acids. V lost 6 bases and J lost 6; bases outside the gene matches: 11.

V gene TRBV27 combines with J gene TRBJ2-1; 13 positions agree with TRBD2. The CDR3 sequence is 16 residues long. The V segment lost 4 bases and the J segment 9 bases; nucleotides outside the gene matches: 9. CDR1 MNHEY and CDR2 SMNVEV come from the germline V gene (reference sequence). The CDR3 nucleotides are TGTGCCAGCAGTTGGACTAGCGGGAGTGGATATGGTGAGCAGTTCTTC. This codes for CASSWTSGSGYGEQFF.

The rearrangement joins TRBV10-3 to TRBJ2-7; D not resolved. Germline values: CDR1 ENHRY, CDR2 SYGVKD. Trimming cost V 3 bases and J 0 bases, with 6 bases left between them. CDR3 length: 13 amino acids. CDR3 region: CAISESTSYEQYF. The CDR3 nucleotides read TGTGCCATCAGTGAATCGACCTCCTACGAGCAGTACTTC.

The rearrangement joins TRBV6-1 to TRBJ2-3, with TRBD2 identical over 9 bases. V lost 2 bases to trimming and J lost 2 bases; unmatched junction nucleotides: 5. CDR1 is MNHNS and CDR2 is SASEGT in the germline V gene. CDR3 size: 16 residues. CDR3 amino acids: CASSEILAGSTDTQYF. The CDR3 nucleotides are TGTGCCAGCAGTGAAATCCTAGCGGGATCCACAGATACGCAGTATTTT.

CDR3 residues: CASRTGIYGYTF. The DNA for the CDR3 is TGTGCCAGCAGAACAGGGATCTATGGCTACACCTTC. The chain employs TRBV2 and TRBJ1-2; the D gene is possibly TRBD1 (6 bases). V gave up 6 bases and J gave up 4 bases, with 9 bases separating them. Germline loops: CDR1 SNHLY, CDR2 FYNNEI. The CDR3 contains 12 residues.

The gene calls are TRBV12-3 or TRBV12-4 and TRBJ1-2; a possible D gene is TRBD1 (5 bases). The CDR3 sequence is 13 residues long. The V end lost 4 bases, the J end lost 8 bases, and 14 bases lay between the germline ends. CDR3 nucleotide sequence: TGTGCCAGCAGTTCACCCGGGGAGGGGGGCTACACCTTC. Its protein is CASSSPGEGGYTF.

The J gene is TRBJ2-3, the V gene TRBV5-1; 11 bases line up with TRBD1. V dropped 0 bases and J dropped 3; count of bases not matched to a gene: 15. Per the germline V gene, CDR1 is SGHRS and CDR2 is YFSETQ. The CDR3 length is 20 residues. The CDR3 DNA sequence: TGCGCCAGCAGCTTGGGATATCGTGTGGACAGGGGGCGGGTGACAGATACGCAGTATTTT. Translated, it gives CASSLGYRVDRGRVTDTQYF. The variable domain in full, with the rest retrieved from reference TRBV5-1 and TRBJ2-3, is KAGVTQTPRYLIKTRGQQVTLSCSPISGHRSVSWYQQTPGQGLQFLFEYFSETQRNKGNFPGRFSGRQFSNSRSEMNVSTLELGDSALYLCASSLGYRVDRGRVTDTQYFGPGTRLTVL.

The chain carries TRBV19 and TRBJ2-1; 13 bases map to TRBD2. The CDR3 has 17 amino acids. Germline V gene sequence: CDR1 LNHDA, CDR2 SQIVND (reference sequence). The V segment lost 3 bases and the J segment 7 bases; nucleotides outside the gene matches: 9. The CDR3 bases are TGTGCCAGTAGTATCCTCACTAGCGGGAGGGCTTGGAATGAGCAGTTCTTC. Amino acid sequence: CASSILTSGRAWNEQFF.

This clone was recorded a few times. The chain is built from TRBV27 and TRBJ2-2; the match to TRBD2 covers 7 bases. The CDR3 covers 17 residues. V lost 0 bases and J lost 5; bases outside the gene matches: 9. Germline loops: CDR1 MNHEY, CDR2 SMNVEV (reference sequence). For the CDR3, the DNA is TGTGCCAGCAGTTTATCCCCGGTTCGGGGAGGGACCGGGGAGCTGTTTTTT. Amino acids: CASSLSPVRGGTGELFF.

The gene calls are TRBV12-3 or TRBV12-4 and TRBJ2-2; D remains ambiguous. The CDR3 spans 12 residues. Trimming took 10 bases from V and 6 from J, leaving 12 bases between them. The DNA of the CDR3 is TGTGCCACCGCGTGGAGTGCCGGGGAGCTGTTTTTT. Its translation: CATAWSAGELFF.

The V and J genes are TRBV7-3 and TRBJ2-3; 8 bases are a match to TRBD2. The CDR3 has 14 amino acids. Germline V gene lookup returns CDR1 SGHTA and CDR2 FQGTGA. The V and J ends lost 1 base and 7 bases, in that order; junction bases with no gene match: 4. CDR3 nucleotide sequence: TGTGCCAGCAGCTTAAAAGCGGGAGCCCATACGCAGTATTTT. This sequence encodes CASSLKAGAHTQYF.

The CDR3 is CASSLAGVSGNEQFF. For the CDR3, the DNA is TGTGCCAGCAGTCTAGCGGGGGTTAGTGGCAATGAGCAGTTCTTC. V and J are TRBV7-2 and TRBJ2-1, with 10 positions matching TRBD2. The germline V gene encodes CDR1 SGHTA and CDR2 FQGNSA. The length of the CDR3 is 15 residues. V shed 6 bases, J shed 6 bases, and the junction held 8 bases outside the gene matches.